This TCR beta chain was captured in a study of blood T cell repertoires in COVID-19. About the study: Sites across the United States, Italy and Spain contributed samples from acute and convalescent COVID-19. PBMCs, B-cell-depleted T cells, or T cells were the source of the cDNA or gDNA that made up the material.

Trimming took 1 base from V and 7 from J, leaving 14 bases between them. Per germline, CDR1 SGHTA and CDR2 FQGNSA. CDR3 length: 15 amino acids. This clone has a handful of counts. As processed by the authors: For nucleated cells, counts were estimated from reference gene primer amplification. Profiled with immunoSEQ multiplex PCR; TCRdb holds only in-frame clones, not every one. V and J calls and clone size are given by that table; D and trimming were obtained from the DNA. The sample includes 410,000 or so clones, over 75% of them seen just once. This clonotype originated in a woman in her thirties or forties with COVID-19, enrolled during active disease. Sequencing input: peripheral blood. The chain joins TRBV7-2 to TRBJ1-5; D call uncertain. DNA of the CDR3: TGTGCCAGCAGCTTAGGGTCTAGATCCGGACAGCCCCAGCATTTT. Its protein product is CASSLGSRSGQPQHF.